These 29 T cell receptor beta chains share one sample of origin, sequenced in a study of blood T cell repertoires in COVID-19. Clones were sequenced by immunoSEQ multiplex PCR, and TCRdb holds only the in-frame ones, with some missing. Of fewer than 200,000 clones in the sample, more than 80% are singletons; the top ten hold less than 15%. The sample comprised peripheral blood. The receptors derive from a woman aged 80 or over with COVID-19, enrolled during active disease.

The chain uses TRBV15 and TRBJ2-7, with a tentative D call TRBD1 (5 bases). This CDR3 has 16 amino acids. V was trimmed by 0 bases and J by 1 base, leaving 13 bases between them. Germline V gene data show CDR1 as LNHNV and CDR2 as YYDKDF (reference sequence). The CDR3 region has the DNA TGTGCCACCAGCAGAGATCAGGGTTTTGGGTCCTACGAGCAGTACTTC. As protein: CATSRDQGFGSYEQYF.

The CDR3 DNA is TGTGCCAGCAGTTCGCGGACAGCATACAATGAGCAGTTCTTC. Its protein product is CASSSRTAYNEQFF. The chain is built from TRBV28 and TRBJ2-1; D might be TRBD1 (6 bases). The length of the CDR3 is 14 residues. The V and J ends lost 4 bases and 4 bases respectively, with 11 bases between them. CDR1 and CDR2 (germline): MDHEN, SYDVKM.

The rearrangement joins TRBV19 to TRBJ1-1; the D gene is possibly TRBD1 (5 bases). Germline V gene sequence: CDR1 LNHDA, CDR2 SQIVND (reference sequence). The CDR3 sequence is 15 residues long. Trimming took 1 base from V and 3 from J, leaving 12 bases between them. The CDR3 is CASSIVGVADTEAFF. In nucleotides, the CDR3 is TGTGCCAGTAGTATAGTAGGGGTGGCGGACACTGAAGCTTTCTTT.

The CDR3 sequence: CASSFQFRGGYTF. In DNA form, the CDR3 reads TGTGCCAGCAGTTTCCAATTCAGGGGTGGCTACACCTTC. The chain uses TRBV27 and TRBJ1-2, with D maybe TRBD1 (6 bases). Trimming took off 3 bases at V and 7 bases at J, with 12 bases between the two ends. CDR3 size: 13 residues. Germline CDR1 and CDR2: MNHEY and SMNVEV (reference sequence).

Turning to this clone: At the DNA level, this CDR3 is encoded by other sequences in the same sample as well. The chain links TRBV5-1 to TRBJ1-1, with 7 nucleotides matching TRBD1. CDR3 length equals 14 residues. The ends lost 0 bases at V and 3 bases at J; junction bases unmatched: 2. Per germline, CDR1 SGHRS and CDR2 YFSETQ. The CDR3 sequence is CASSLARGDTEAFF. In nucleotides, the CDR3 is TGCGCCAGCAGCTTGGCCAGGGGGGACACTGAAGCTTTCTTT.

The chain combines TRBV7-2 with TRBJ2-1; D call uncertain. There are 14 residues in the CDR3. V lost 2 bases to trimming and J lost 0 bases, with 5 bases between them. The germline CDR1 and CDR2 sequences are SGHTA and FQGNSA. CDR3 residues: CASSLTGSYNEQFF. DNA of the CDR3: TGTGCCAGCAGCTTAACCGGCTCCTACAATGAGCAGTTCTTC.

In this sample, this clone turned up a few times. The gene calls are TRBV5-6 and TRBJ2-7, with D tentatively TRBD2 (5 bases). The V end was cut by 0 bases, the J end by 7 bases, with 11 bases between. This CDR3 has 13 residues. Germline V gene data show CDR1 as SGHDT and CDR2 as YYEEEE. The CDR3: CASSLGDSGEQYF. In DNA form, the CDR3 reads TGTGCCAGCAGCTTGGGAGATTCGGGGGAGCAGTACTTC.

This clone was found many times. The chain uses TRBV20-1 and TRBJ2-7; 7 bases map to TRBD2. V was pared by 3 bases and J by 0 bases, with 11 bases of the junction left unmatched. Germline V lookup: CDR1 DFQATT, CDR2 SNEGSKA (reference sequence). The CDR3 extends over 16 amino acids. The CDR3 protein is CSASPPGLISSYEQYF. CDR3 bases: TGCAGTGCTAGTCCCCCGGGACTAATAAGCTCCTACGAGCAGTACTTC.

CDR3 in amino acids: CASKLLAGGYEQYF. CDR3 sequence (DNA): TGTGCCAGCAAACTTCTAGCGGGAGGCTACGAGCAGTACTTC. The chain carries TRBV2 and TRBJ2-7; 11 bases match TRBD2. From germline, CDR1 is SNHLY and CDR2 FYNNEI. V lost 7 bases, J lost 3 bases, and 5 bases stayed unmatched. This CDR3 is built from 14 residues.

The V gene is TRBV27, the J gene TRBJ1-2; 7 bases agree with TRBD1. Germline lookup yields CDR1 MNHEY and CDR2 SMNVEV (reference sequence). The CDR3 contains 16 residues. J was trimmed by 11 bases and V by 3 bases; bases with no gene match: 18. The CDR3 loop reads CASSFGWAGQGVCYTF. CDR3 DNA: TGTGCCAGCAGTTTTGGGTGGGCCGGTCAGGGGGTTTGTTACACCTTC.

The J gene is TRBJ1-1, the V gene TRBV6-6; 8 positions match TRBD1. Germline assignment: CDR1 MNHNY and CDR2 SVGAGI (reference sequence). The V and J ends lost 7 bases and 4 bases, in that order; junction bases with no gene match: 8. The CDR3 length is 14 residues. For the CDR3, the DNA is TGTGCCAGCACCCAGGGGGCTAGTAGCACTGAAGCTTTCTTT. Protein sequence: CASTQGASSTEAFF.

The chain employs TRBV28 and TRBJ2-7; D gene ambiguous. Germline V gene lookup returns CDR1 MDHEN and CDR2 SYDVKM. The CDR3 spans 11 residues. V was cut by 8 bases and J by 3 bases, with 8 bases left in between. The CDR3 nucleotides are TGTGCCAGCGGAGCGAACTACGAGCAGTACTTC. Amino acids: CASGANYEQYF.

The genes are TRBV7-2 and TRBJ2-3; tentatively, D is TRBD2 (6 bases). V gave up 1 base and J gave up 3 bases, with 11 bases separating them. The CDR3 has 15 residues. CDR1 and CDR2 from the germline V gene are SGHTA and FQGNSA. As DNA, the CDR3 is TGTGCCAGCAGCTTAGGGTTAGCGGTGACAGATACGCAGTATTTT. The encoded protein is CASSLGLAVTDTQYF.

The chain links TRBV7-9 to TRBJ2-1, with 9 nucleotides matching TRBD1. Germline V gives CDR1 SEHNR, CDR2 FQNEAQ (reference sequence). After removal of 1 base from V and 3 bases from J, the junction contained 7 bases not matched to a gene. The CDR3 consists of 17 residues. The CDR3 loop is CASSLGWTGDLYNEQFF. DNA of the CDR3: TGTGCCAGCAGCTTAGGGTGGACAGGGGACCTCTACAATGAGCAGTTCTTC.

This chain connects TRBV20-1 to TRBJ2-7; the match to TRBD2 covers 9 bases. CDR3 size: 15 residues. With 3 bases clipped from V and 4 bases from J, the junction kept 10 bases outside the gene matches. Germline V gene sequence: CDR1 DFQATT, CDR2 SNEGSKA (reference sequence). The CDR3, as DNA: TGCAGTGCTAGTAAGGTCCCTAGCGGGATTTACGAGCAGTACTTC. Its protein is CSASKVPSGIYEQYF.

The chain has TRBV6-5 and TRBJ2-1, with a weak D call TRBD2 (6 bases). Germline V gives CDR1 MNHEY, CDR2 SVGAGI. V shed 3 bases and J shed 5 bases, with 14 bases lying between them. This CDR3 has 15 residues. The CDR3 is CASSYGAGGHNEQFF. The CDR3 DNA is TGTGCCAGCAGTTATGGGGCCGGGGGTCACAATGAGCAGTTCTTC.

V is TRBV7-2 and J is TRBJ1-6, with 8 bases matching TRBD1. The ends lost 2 bases at V and 4 bases at J; junction bases unmatched: 10. CDR1 is SGHTA and CDR2 is FQGNSA in the germline V gene. This CDR3 comprises 18 residues. CDR3 in DNA: TGTGCCAGCAGCTTAAGACGGGCAGGGGGCACTTATAATTCACCCCTCCACTTT. Amino acids: CASSLRRAGGTYNSPLHF.

The rearrangement joins TRBV24-1 to TRBJ1-2, with 8 positions matching TRBD1. The CDR3 loop spans 16 amino acids. Germline-derived CDR1 and CDR2 are KGHDR and SFDVKD. After removal of 4 bases from V and 7 bases from J, the junction contained 13 bases not matched to a gene. The chain's CDR3 is CATSDRNTGTGGGYTF. DNA of the CDR3: TGTGCCACCAGTGACCGGAATACCGGGACAGGAGGTGGCTACACCTTC.

This clone appeared a single time. The chain is built from TRBV3-1 (or the pseudogene TRBV3-2) and TRBJ2-7; D remains ambiguous. CDR1 is LGHDT and CDR2 is YNNKEL in the germline V gene (reference sequence). The CDR3 loop spans 15 amino acids. Trimming left V 4 bases short and J 2 bases short, with 15 bases between. The DNA of the CDR3 is TGTGCCAGCAGCCCTAATCCAGCGACCCCCTACGAGCAGTACTTC. It translates to CASSPNPATPYEQYF.

This chain links TRBV6-1 with TRBJ2-3, with unresolved D. Germline-derived CDR1 and CDR2 are MNHNS and SASEGT. The V gene lost 1 base and the J gene lost 0 bases, with 11 bases spanning the gap. This CDR3 has 16 residues. The CDR3 loop reads CASSEEWVGSTDTQYF. In nucleotides, the CDR3 is TGTGCCAGCAGTGAAGAGTGGGTCGGGAGCACAGATACGCAGTATTTT.

The chain uses TRBV5-6 and TRBJ1-3, with D possibly TRBD1 on 6 matching bases. The length of the CDR3 is 13 residues. The ends were cut back, 3 bases at V and 2 bases at J, with 6 bases in the middle. The germline gives CDR1 SGHDT, CDR2 YYEEEE. The CDR3 region is CASSSGAGNTIYF. CDR3 DNA sequence: TGTGCCAGCAGCTCAGGGGCTGGAAACACCATATATTTT.

This sequence joins TRBV7-8 and TRBJ2-3; 11 bases line up with TRBD2. Per the germline V gene, CDR1 is SGHVS and CDR2 is FQNEAQ. J lost 3 bases, V lost 2 bases, and 1 base had no gene match. CDR3 size: 15 residues. The CDR3 reads CASSLLAGGTDTQYF. The CDR3 DNA reads TGTGCCAGCAGCTTACTAGCGGGAGGAACAGATACGCAGTATTTT.

In its sample, this clone was seen a few times. CDR3 DNA: TGCGCCAGCAGCTTGGGGGCTAGCGGGAGAGACAATGAGCAGTTCTTC. Amino acids: CASSLGASGRDNEQFF. This rearrangement joins TRBV5-1 to TRBJ2-1, with 10 bases identical to TRBD2. With 0 bases clipped from V and 5 bases from J, the junction kept 5 bases outside the gene matches. Looked up from germline, CDR1 is SGHRS and CDR2 is YFSETQ. The CDR3 extends over 16 amino acids.

This chain uses TRBV2 with TRBJ2-1; D possibly corresponds to TRBD1 (6 bases). Germline lookup yields CDR1 SNHLY and CDR2 FYNNEI. The ends were cut back, 5 bases at V and 0 bases at J, with 8 bases in the middle. CDR3 length: 14 residues. CDR3: CASSTGSSYNEQFF. CDR3 nucleotides: TGTGCCAGCAGTACAGGGTCCTCCTACAATGAGCAGTTCTTC.

The V call is TRBV5-4, the J call TRBJ2-1, with TRBD1 matching 9 bases. The length of the CDR3 is 15 residues. With 4 bases clipped from V and 5 bases from J, the junction kept 7 bases outside the gene matches. Germline V gene sequence: CDR1 SGHNT, CDR2 YYREEE (reference sequence). The CDR3 region has the DNA TGTGCCAGCAGCCTCGGGACAGGGCGTGACAATGAGCAGTTCTTC. It is translated as CASSLGTGRDNEQFF.

In this sample, this clone turned up once. This chain connects TRBV2 to TRBJ2-1, with TRBD1 as a possible D gene (6 bases). V shed 2 bases and J shed 5 bases, with 16 bases lying between them. CDR1 is SNHLY, CDR2 FYNNEI, per germline. The CDR3 is made up of 16 amino acids. The CDR3 protein is CASSEWGGDTNNEQFF. The CDR3, as DNA: TGTGCCAGCAGTGAATGGGGTGGGGACACTAACAATGAGCAGTTCTTC.

This clone came up a few times. The DNA of the CDR3 is TGCAGCGCCCCCACTAATTCTAACTATGGCTACACCTTC. Translated, it gives CSAPTNSNYGYTF. J is TRBJ1-2 and V is TRBV29-1; no definite D call. This CDR3 has 13 residues. Per germline, CDR1 SQVTM and CDR2 ANQGSEA. The V end was cut by 7 bases, the J end by 0 bases, with 12 bases between.

J is TRBJ1-1 and V is TRBV6-1; D not resolved. The germline CDR1 and CDR2 sequences are MNHNS and SASEGT. The V end lost 2 bases, the J end lost 0 bases, and 13 bases lay between the germline ends. CDR3 length: 16 residues. The CDR3, as DNA: TGTGCCAGCAGTGAACTAGTAGAGGGAGTGAACACTGAAGCTTTCTTT. Translated: CASSELVEGVNTEAFF.

This chain uses TRBV20-1 with TRBJ2-7; tentatively, D is TRBD2 (5 bases). This CDR3 region has 12 residues. Looked up from germline, CDR1 is DFQATT and CDR2 is SNEGSKA (reference sequence). V lost 3 bases and J lost 6, with 12 bases in between. The CDR3 protein is CSASGLRGEQYF. CDR3 nucleotide sequence: TGCAGTGCTAGTGGGCTACGGGGCGAGCAGTACTTC.